This T cell receptor (beta chain) derives from a study of tumor-infiltrating lymphocytes in primary liver carcinoma. About the research overall: Patients underwent resection of primary liver carcinoma.

General observations from the study: The study found a significantly higher top-250-clone fraction in tumors than in blood (p = 0.039). Unsorted bulk processing meant the study did not compare CD4+ and CD8+ repertoires.

Worth noting for this clonotype: Its antigen is currently unknown.

The authors made TCR beta cDNA from 450 to 600 ng total RNA with a constant-region primer. A slightly modified ARM-PCR protocol with three nested multiplex PCR rounds produced these TCR beta libraries. In the first two PCR rounds, TRBV1-TRBV30 forward primers were paired with a C-beta reverse primer, and each round lasted approximately 10 cycles. A single record per CDR3 protein comes from TCRdb applying MiXCR to the multiplex PCR reads. The repertoire holds about 300,000 distinct CDR3 sequences, with roughly two thirds as singletons. Germline CDR1 is LNHDA and CDR2 is SQIVND (reference sequence). V was pared by 5 bases and J by 8 bases, with 13 bases between. This CDR3 comprises 13 residues. Blood RNA originated from unsorted whole blood, with germline DNA additionally extracted.

This TCR was recovered from a man aged 40-49 years with primary liver carcinoma and hepatitis B virus infection. The sequencing sample was made of peripheral blood. The chain uses TRBV19 and TRBJ2-1; D is undetermined. The CDR3 DNA sequence: TGTGCCAGTAGTCCCTCCCGATTGGATGAGCAGTTCTTC. Translated: CASSPSRLDEQFF.